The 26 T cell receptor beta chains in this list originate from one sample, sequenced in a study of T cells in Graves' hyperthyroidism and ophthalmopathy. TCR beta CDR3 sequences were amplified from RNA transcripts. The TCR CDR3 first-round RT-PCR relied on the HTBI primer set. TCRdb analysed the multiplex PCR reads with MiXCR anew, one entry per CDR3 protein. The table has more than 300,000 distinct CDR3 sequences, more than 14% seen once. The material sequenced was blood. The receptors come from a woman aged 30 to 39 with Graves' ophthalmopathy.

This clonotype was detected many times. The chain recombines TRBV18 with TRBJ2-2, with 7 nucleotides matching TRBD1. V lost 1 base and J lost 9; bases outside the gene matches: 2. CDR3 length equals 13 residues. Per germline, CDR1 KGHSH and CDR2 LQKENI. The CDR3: CASSPQQGRELFF. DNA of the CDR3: TGTGCCAGCTCACCACAACAGGGGCGGGAGCTGTTTTTT.

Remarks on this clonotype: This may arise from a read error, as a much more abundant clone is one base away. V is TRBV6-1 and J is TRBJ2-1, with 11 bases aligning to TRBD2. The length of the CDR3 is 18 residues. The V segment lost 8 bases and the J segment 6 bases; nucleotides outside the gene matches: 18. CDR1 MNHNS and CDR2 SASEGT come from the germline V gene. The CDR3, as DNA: TGTGCCAGCGCCCCCCCGAGACTAGCGGGAACTCCAGTCAATGAGCAGTTCTTC. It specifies CASAPPRLAGTPVNEQFF.

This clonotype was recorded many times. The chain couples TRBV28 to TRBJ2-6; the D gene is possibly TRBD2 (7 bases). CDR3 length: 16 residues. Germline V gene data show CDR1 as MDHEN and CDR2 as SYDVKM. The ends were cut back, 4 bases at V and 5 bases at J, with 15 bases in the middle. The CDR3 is CASSSAGALRANVLTF. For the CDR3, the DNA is TGTGCCAGCAGTTCGGCGGGGGCTCTTAGGGCCAACGTCCTGACTTTC.

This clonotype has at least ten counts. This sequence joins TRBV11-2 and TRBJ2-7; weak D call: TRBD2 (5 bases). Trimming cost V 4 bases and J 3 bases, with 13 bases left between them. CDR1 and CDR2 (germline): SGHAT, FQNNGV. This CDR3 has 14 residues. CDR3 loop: CASSSKLESYEQYF. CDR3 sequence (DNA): TGTGCCAGCAGCTCAAAACTAGAGAGCTACGAGCAGTACTTC.

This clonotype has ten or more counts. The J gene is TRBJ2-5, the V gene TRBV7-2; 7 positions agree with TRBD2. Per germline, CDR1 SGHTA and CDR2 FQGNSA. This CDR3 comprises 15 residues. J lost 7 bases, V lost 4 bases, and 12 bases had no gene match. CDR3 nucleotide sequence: TGTGCCAGCAGCTCAATAGCGGGCTGGCGGGGGACCCAGTACTTC. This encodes CASSSIAGWRGTQYF.

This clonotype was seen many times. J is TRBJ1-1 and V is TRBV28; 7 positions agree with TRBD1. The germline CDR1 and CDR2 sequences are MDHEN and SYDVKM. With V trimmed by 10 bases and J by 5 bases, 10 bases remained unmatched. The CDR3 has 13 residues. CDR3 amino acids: CATTGVVRTEAFF. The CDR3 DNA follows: TGTGCCACCACAGGGGTAGTAAGGACTGAAGCTTTCTTT.

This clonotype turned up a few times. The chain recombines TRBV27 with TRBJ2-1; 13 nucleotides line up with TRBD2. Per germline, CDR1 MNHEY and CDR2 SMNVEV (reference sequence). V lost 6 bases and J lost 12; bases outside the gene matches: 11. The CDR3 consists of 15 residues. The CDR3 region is CASRRGTSGALGQFF. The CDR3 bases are TGTGCCAGCAGACGCGGGACTAGCGGGGCCCTAGGGCAGTTCTTC.

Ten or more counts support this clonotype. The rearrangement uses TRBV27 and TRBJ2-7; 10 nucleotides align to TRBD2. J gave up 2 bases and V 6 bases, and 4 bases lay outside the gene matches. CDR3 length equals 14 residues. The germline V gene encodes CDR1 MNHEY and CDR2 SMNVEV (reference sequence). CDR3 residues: CASRPGLATYEQYF. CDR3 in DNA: TGTGCCAGCAGGCCGGGACTAGCGACCTACGAGCAGTACTTC.

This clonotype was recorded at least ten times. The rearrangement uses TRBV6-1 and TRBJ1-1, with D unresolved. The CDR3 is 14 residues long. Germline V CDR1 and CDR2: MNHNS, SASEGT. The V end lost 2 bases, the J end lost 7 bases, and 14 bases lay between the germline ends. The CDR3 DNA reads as TGTGCCAGCAGTGAAATGGGAACAGCTGATGAAGCTTTCTTT. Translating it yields CASSEMGTADEAFF.

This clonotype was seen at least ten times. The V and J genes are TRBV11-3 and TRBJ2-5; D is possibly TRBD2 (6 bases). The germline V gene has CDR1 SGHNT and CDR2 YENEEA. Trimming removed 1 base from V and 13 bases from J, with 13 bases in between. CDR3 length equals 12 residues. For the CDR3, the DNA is TGTGCCAGCAGCTTAGGGGGGACTCGGAGGTACTTC. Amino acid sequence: CASSLGGTRRYF.

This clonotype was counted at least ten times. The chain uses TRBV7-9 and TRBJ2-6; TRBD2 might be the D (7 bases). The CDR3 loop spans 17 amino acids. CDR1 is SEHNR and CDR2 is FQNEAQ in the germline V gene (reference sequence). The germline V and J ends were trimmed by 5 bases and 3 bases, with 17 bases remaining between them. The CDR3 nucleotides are TGTGCCAGCAGCCAAAGCGGGACACCGCTTGGGGCCAACGTCCTGACTTTC. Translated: CASSQSGTPLGANVLTF.

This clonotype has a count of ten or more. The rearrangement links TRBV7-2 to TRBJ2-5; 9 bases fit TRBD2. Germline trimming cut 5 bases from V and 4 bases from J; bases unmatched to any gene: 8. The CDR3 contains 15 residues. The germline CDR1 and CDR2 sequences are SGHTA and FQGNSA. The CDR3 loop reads CASSTFLAGRETQYF. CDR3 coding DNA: TGTGCCAGCAGCACATTCCTAGCGGGGCGAGAGACCCAGTACTTC.

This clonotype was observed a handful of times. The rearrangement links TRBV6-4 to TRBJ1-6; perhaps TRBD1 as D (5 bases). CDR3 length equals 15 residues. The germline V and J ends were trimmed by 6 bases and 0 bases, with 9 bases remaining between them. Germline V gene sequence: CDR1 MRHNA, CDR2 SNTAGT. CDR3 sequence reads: CASSRDSSYNSPLHF. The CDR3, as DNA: TGTGCCAGCAGCAGGGATAGCTCCTATAATTCACCCCTCCACTTT.

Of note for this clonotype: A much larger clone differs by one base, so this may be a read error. The CDR3 bases are TGTGCCAGCCGGAACAGGGAATTCGAGCAGTACTTC. This gives the protein CASRNREFEQYF. The V and J genes are TRBV28 and TRBJ2-7; D might be TRBD1 (6 bases). Trimming took off 8 bases at V and 6 bases at J, with 14 bases between the two ends. The CDR3 sequence is 12 residues long. Germline CDR1 MDHEN, CDR2 SYDVKM.

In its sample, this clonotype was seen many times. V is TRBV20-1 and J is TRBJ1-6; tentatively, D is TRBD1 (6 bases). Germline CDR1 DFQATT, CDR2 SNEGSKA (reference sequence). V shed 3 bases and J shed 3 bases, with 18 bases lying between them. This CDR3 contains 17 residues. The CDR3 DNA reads TGCAGTGCTAGCTCGGGGGGGCAGGGTTACTATAATTCACCCCTCCACTTT. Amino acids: CSASSGGQGYYNSPLHF.

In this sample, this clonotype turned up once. The CDR3 DNA is TGTGCCAGCAGCCCAACTGTACAGACGAACACCGGGGAGCTGTTTTTT. This sequence encodes CASSPTVQTNTGELFF. J is TRBJ2-2 and V is TRBV5-5; D uncertain. Germline V gene sequence: CDR1 SGHKS, CDR2 YYEKEE (reference sequence). This CDR3 is 16 amino acids long. With 4 bases removed from V and 0 bases from J, the gap between germline ends came to 13 bases.

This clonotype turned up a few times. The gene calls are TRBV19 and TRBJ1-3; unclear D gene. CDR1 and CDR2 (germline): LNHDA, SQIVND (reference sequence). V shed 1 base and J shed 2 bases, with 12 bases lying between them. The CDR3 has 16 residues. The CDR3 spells CASSIGQVDAGNTIYF. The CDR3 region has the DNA TGTGCCAGTAGTATAGGCCAGGTGGACGCTGGAAACACCATATATTTT.

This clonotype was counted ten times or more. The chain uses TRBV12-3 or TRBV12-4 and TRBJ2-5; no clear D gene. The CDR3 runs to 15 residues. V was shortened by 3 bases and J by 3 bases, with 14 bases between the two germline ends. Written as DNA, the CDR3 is TGTGCCAGCAGTTTCAGGCCAGGCACCGAAGAGACCCAGTACTTC. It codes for CASSFRPGTEETQYF.

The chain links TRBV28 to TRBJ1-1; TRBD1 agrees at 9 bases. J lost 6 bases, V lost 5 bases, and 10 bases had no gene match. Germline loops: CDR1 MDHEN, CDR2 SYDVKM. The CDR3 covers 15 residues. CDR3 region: CASSGAGQGVAEAFF. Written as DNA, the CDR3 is TGTGCCAGCAGTGGGGCGGGACAGGGAGTTGCTGAAGCTTTCTTT.

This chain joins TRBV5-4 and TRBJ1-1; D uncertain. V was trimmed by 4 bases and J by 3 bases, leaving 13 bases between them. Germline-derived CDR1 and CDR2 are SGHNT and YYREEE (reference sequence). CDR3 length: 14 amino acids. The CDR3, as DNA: TGTGCCAGCAGCGAAGGATCTGGGGACACTGAAGCTTTCTTT. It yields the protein CASSEGSGDTEAFF.

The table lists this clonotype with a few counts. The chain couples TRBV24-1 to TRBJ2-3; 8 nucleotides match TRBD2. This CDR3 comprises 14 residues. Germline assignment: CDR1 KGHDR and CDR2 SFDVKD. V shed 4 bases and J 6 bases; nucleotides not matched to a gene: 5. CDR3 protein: CATSDAGGVDTQYF. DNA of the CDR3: TGTGCCACCAGTGACGCCGGGGGGGTTGATACGCAGTATTTT.

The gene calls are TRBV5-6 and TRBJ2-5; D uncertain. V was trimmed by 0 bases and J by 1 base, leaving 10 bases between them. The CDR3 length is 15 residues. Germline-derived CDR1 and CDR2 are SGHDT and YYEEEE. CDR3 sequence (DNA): TGTGCCAGCAGCTTGGCCAACCCGGCCCAAGAGACCCAGTACTTC. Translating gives CASSLANPAQETQYF.

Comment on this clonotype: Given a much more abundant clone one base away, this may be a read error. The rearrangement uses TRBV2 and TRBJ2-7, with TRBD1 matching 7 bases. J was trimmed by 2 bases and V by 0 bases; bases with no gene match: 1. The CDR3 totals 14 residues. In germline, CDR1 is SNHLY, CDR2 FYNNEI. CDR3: CASSEAGQTYEQYF. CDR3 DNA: TGTGCCAGCAGTGAAGCGGGACAGACCTACGAGCAGTACTTC.

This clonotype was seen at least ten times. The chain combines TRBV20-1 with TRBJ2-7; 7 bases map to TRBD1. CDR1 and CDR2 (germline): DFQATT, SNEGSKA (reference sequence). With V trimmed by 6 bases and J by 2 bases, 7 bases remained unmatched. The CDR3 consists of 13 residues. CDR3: CSATRDSAYEQYF. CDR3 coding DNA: TGCAGTGCCACCAGGGACAGTGCCTACGAGCAGTACTTC.

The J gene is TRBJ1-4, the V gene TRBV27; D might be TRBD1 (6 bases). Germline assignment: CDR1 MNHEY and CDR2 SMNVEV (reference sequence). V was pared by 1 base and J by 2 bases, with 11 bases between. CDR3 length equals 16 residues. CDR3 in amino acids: CASSLYAGATNEKLFF. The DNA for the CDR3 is TGTGCCAGCAGTTTATACGCAGGGGCGACTAATGAAAAACTGTTTTTT.

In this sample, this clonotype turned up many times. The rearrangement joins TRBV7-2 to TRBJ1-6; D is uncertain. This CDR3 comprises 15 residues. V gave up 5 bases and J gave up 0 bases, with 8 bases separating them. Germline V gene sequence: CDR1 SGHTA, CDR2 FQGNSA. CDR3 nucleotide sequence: TGTGCCAGCAGCCCAAGCAGCTCCTATAATTCACCCCTCCACTTT. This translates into CASSPSSSYNSPLHF.